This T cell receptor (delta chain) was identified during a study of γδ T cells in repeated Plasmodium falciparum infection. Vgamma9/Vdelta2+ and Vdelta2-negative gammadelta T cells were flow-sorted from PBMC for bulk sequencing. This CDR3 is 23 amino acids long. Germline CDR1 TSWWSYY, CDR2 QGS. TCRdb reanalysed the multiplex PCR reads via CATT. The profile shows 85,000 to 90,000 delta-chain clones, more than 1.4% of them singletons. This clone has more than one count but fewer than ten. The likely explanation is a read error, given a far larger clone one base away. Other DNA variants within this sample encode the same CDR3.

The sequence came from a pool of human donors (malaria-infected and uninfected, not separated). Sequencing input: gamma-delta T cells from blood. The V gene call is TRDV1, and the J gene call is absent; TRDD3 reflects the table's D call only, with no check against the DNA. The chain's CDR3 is CALGEPFRTLLPLLGEYTDKLIF. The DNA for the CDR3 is TGTGCTCTTGGGGAACCCTTCCGAACCCTCCTCCCTTTACTGGGGGAGTACACCGATAAGCTCATCTTT.